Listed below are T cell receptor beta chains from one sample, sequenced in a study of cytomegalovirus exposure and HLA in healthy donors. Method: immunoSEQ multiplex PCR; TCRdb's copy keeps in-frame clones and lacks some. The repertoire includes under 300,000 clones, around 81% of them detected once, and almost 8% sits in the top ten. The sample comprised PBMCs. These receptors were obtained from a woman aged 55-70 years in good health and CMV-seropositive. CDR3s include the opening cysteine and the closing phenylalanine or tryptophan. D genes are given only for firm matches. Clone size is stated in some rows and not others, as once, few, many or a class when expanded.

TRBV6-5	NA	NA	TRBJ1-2	TGTGCCAGCAGTTACGGGGGGGGTAACTATGGCTACACCTTC	CASSYGGGNYGYTF
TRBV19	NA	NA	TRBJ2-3	TGTGCCAGTAGTAGGATTGCGGTTCGACTTGCAGATACGCAGTATTTT	CASSRIAVRLADTQYF
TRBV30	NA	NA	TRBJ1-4	TGTGCCTGGAGAACACCGGGGGTGACTACTAATGAAAAACTGTTTTTT	CAWRTPGVTTNEKLFF
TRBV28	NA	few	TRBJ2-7	TGTGCCAGCAGTTTAACAGGGACCTACGAGCAGTACTTC	CASSLTGTYEQYF
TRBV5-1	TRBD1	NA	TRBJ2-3	TGCGCCAGCAGCTGGACAGGGGTCGCAGATACGCAGTATTTT	CASSWTGVADTQYF
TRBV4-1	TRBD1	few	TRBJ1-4	TGCGCCAGCAGCCGACAGGGACTTCGCGAAAAACTGTTTTTT	CASSRQGLREKLFF
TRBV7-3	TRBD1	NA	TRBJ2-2	TGTGCCAGCAGCTCCGGGACAGGGGGCACCGGGGAGCTGTTTTTT	CASSSGTGGTGELFF
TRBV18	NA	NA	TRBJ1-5	TGTGCCAGCTCACCTCCGAGACAGACACTTCAGCCCCAGCATTTT	CASSPPRQTLQPQHF
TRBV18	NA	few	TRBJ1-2	TGTGCCAGCTCACCAGCAACTTTTACCGCGGATGGCTACACCTTC	CASSPATFTADGYTF
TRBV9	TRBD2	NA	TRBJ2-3	TGTGCCAGCAGCGAGCGGGTTCGGGGGGTAGATACGCAGTATTTT	CASSERVRGVDTQYF
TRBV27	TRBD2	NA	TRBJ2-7	TGTGCCAGCCAGCGGGGCGGGAGGGCCACACAGTACGAGCAGTACTTC	CASQRGGRATQYEQYF
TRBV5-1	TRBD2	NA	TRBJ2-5	TGCGCCAGCAGCTTGTCGGGGGGAACCGGGGAGACCCAGTACTTC	CASSLSGGTGETQYF
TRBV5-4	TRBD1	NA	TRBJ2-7	TGTGCCAGCAGAAAGGACAGGGGCGTTGGTGAGCAGTACTTC	CASRKDRGVGEQYF
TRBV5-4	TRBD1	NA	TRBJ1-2	TGTGCCAGCAGCGACAACAGGGGGCGGAACTATGGCTACACCTTC	CASSDNRGRNYGYTF
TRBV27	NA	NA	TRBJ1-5	TGTGCCAGCAGTTTATCCCTTAGCAATCAGCCCCAGCATTTT	CASSLSLSNQPQHF
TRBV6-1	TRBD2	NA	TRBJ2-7	TGTGCCAGCGGATCCGGGACTAGCTTTTCCTACGAGCAGTACTTC	CASGSGTSFSYEQYF
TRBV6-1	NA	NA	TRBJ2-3	TGTGCCAGCAGCGTCTACACAGATACGCAGTATTTT	CASSVYTDTQYF
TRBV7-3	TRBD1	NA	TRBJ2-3	TGTGCCAGCAGCCCCCGGGGGACAGGGGTCACAGATACGCAGTATTTT	CASSPRGTGVTDTQYF
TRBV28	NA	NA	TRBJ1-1	TGTGCCAGCAGTTTTGAGGGAGGGGGTGAAGCTTTCTTT	CASSFEGGGEAFF
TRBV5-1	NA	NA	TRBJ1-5	TGCGCCAGCAGCTTGGGGCAGGGTTTTAATCAGCCCCAGCATTTT	CASSLGQGFNQPQHF
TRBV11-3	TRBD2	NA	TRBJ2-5	TGTGCCAGCAGTTCTAGCGGGAGAGAGACCCAGTACTTC	CASSSSGRETQYF
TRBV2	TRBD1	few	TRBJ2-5	TGTGCCAGCAGTGAAGCGATGAGGGGGCGCTCAGAGACCCAGTACTTC	CASSEAMRGRSETQYF
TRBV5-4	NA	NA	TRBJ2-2	TGTGCCAGCAGCTCCCCGGGAACTCGACCCGGGGAGCTGTTTTTT	CASSSPGTRPGELFF
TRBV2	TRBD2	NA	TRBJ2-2	TGTGCCAGCCGGCTAGCGGATACCGGGGAGCTGTTTTTT	CASRLADTGELFF
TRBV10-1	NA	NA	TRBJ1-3	TGCGCCAGCAGTGAATCCAGCTCTGGAAACACCATATATTTT	CASSESSSGNTIYF
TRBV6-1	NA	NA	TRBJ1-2	TGTGCCAGCAGTGAACAGCCCTCTGGGGGGGCGCAAGGCTACACCTTC	CASSEQPSGGAQGYTF
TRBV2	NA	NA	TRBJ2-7	TGTGCCAGCAGTGTGCGGGCGTCGTCTGGCGAGCAGTACTTC	CASSVRASSGEQYF
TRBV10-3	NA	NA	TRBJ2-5	TGTGCCATCAGTCGGGACTTCAACAACCAAGAGACCCAGTACTTC	CAISRDFNNQETQYF
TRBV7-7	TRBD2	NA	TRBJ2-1	TGTGCCAGCAGCTTAAAAATGGGGCGGGAGGGAGCCAATGAGCAGTTCTTC	CASSLKMGREGANEQFF
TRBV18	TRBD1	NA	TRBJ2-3	TGTGCCAGCTCACCAAACAGAGGACAGGGTATAACAGATACGCAGTATTTT	CASSPNRGQGITDTQYF
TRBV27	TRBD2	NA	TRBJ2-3	TGTGCCAGCAGTTTACTCCTAGCGGGAGTTTACACAGATACGCAGTATTTT	CASSLLLAGVYTDTQYF
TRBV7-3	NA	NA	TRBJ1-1	TGTGCCAGCAGCGTAGGAGGCTCAAGGCAAAGGGTAGTAAGGAACACTGAAGCTTTCTTT	CASSVGGSRQRVVRNTEAFF
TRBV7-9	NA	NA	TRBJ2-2	TGTGCCAGCAGCCCGAGGAACACCGGGGAGCTGTTTTTT	CASSPRNTGELFF
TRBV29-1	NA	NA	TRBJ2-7	TGCAGCGTTGTAGTTTTCTACGAGCAGTACTTC	CSVVVFYEQYF
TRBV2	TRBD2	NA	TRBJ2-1	TGTGCCAGCAGCAAGTTCCCGGGACTAGCGGGAATAAACAATGAGCAGTTCTTC	CASSKFPGLAGINNEQFF
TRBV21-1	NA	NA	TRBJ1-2	TGTGCCAGCAGCAAATTCCCAGGGGGTGGCTATGGCTACACCTTC	CASSKFPGGGYGYTF
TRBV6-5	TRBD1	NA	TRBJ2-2	TGTGCCAGCAGTTGGTCCGGGACAGGGGGCTCCGGGGAGCTGTTTTTT	CASSWSGTGGSGELFF
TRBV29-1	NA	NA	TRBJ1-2	TGCAGCGTTGAGGACCGGGGGATGTATGGCTACACCTTC	CSVEDRGMYGYTF
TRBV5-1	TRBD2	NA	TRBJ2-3	TGCGCCAGCAGGGGAGGGCGGTATAGCACAGATACGCAGTATTTT	CASRGGRYSTDTQYF
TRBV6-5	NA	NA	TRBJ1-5	TGTGCCAGCAGCCCCAGGGCACGGGCCTATCAGCCCCAGCATTTT	CASSPRARAYQPQHF
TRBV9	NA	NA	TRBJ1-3	TGTGCCAGCAGCGTAAACCCCCCCAATAGCCTCTCTGGAAACACCATATATTTT	CASSVNPPNSLSGNTIYF
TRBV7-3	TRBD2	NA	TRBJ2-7	TGTGCCAGCAGCCCGACTAGCGGGAGGGCTAAATTCTACGAGCAGTACTTC	CASSPTSGRAKFYEQYF
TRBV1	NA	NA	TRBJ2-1	TGCACCAGCAGCCCCACTAGAGGAGGGGATGAGCAGTTCTTC	CTSSPTRGGDEQFF
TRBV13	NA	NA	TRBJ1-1	TGTGCCAGCAGAACAGGGCCTAACACTGAAGCTTTCTTT	CASRTGPNTEAFF
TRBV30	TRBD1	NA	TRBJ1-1	TGTGCCTGGAGTAGGGACAGAGGCACTGAAGCTTTCTTT	CAWSRDRGTEAFF
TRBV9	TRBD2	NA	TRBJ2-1	TGTGCCAGCAGCCTGGGGACTAGTAACAATGAGCAGTTCTTC	CASSLGTSNNEQFF
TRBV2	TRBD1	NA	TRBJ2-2	TGTGCCAGCAGTCCCGACAGGGCGAACACCGGGGAGCTGTTTTTT	CASSPDRANTGELFF